This TCR beta chain was captured in a study of identifying expanded T cells in peripheral blood. Overall study results and limits: Approximately two-week clone count variance significantly increased as total template count grew. Differentially abundant clones: around 1.2 between replicates, 16.4 at approximately two weeks, under 25 at four.

Sequencing used immunoSEQ multiplex PCR; TCRdb keeps in-frame clones, though not all of them. This table has 100,000 to 150,000 clones, roughly 90% appearing once. Concerning this clone: Its specificity is unknown.

CDR3 length: 16 residues. J lost 4 bases, V lost 4 bases, and 12 bases had no gene match. Germline values: CDR1 SEHNR, CDR2 FQNEAQ (reference sequence). During the collection period, no donor immune events like infections were recorded. This TCR derives from a person between 18 and 75 years old in good health. The chain uses TRBV7-9 and TRBJ2-7; the match to TRBD1 covers 8 bases. The sample consisted of blood. The DNA of the CDR3 is TGTGCCAGCAGCTCGGGGCACAGGGGGGATCCATACGAGCAGTACTTC. Encoded protein: CASSSGHRGDPYEQYF.